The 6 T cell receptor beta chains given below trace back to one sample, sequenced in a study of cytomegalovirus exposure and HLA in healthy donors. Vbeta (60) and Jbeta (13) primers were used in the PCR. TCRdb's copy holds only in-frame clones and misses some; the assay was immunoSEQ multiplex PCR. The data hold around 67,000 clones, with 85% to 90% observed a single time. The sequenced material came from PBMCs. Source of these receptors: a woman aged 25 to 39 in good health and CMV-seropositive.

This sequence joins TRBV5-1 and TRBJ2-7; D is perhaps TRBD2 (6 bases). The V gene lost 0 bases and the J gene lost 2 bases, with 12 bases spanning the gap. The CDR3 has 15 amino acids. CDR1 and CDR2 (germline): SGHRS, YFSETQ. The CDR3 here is CASSLVGTGAYEQYF. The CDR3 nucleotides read TGCGCCAGCAGCTTGGTGGGGACGGGAGCCTACGAGCAGTACTTC.

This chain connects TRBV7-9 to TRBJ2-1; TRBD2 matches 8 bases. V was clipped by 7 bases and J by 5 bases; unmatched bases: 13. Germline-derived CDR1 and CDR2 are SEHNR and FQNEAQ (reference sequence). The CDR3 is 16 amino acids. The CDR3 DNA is TGTGCCAGCACCCCCGCTGGGACTAGTAACGACAATGAGCAGTTCTTC. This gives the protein CASTPAGTSNDNEQFF.

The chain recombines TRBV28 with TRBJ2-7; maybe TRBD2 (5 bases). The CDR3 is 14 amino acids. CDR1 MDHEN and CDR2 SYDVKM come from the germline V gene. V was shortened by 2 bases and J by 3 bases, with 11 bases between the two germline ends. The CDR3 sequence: CASSLAGPGYEQYF. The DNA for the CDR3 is TGTGCCAGCAGTTTAGCGGGCCCGGGCTACGAGCAGTACTTC.

This CDR3 is CASSVVPSGTDTQYF. The DNA of the CDR3 is TGTGCCAGCAGCGTAGTCCCTAGCGGCACAGATACGCAGTATTTT. The chain combines TRBV9 with TRBJ2-3, with TRBD2 as a possible D gene (6 bases). The germline gives CDR1 SGDLS, CDR2 YYNGEE. V was shortened by 0 bases and J by 1 base, with 9 bases between the two germline ends. The CDR3 runs 15 residues.

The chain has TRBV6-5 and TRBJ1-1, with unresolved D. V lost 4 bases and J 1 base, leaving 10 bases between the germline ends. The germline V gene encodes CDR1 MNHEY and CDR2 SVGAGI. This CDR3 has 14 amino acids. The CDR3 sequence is CASSSAHQNTEAFF. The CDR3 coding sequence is TGTGCCAGCAGTTCCGCACATCAGAACACTGAAGCTTTCTTT.

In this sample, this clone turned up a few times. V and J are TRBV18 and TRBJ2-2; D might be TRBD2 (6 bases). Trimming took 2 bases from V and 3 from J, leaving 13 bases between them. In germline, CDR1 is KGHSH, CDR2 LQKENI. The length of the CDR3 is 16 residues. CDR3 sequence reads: CASSPRASDYTGELFF. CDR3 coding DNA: TGTGCCAGCTCACCAAGGGCTAGCGACTACACCGGGGAGCTGTTTTTT.